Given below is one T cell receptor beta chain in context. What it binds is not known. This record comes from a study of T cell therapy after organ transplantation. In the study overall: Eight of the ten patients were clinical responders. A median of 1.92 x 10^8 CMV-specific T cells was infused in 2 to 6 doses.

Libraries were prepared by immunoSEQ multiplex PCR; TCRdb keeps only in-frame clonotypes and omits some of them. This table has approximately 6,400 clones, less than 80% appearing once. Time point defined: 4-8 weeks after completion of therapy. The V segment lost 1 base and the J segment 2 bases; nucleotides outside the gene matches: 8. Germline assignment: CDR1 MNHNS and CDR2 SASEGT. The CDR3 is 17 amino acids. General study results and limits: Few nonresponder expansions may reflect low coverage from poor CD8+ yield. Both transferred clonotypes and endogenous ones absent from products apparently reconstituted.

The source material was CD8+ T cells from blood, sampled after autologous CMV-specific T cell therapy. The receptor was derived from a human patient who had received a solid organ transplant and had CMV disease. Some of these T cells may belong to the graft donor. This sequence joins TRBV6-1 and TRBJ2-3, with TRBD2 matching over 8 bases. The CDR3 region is CASSEEVTSGFTDTQYF. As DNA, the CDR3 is TGTGCCAGCAGTGAAGAGGTCACTAGCGGATTCACAGATACGCAGTATTTT.